Below are 4 T cell receptor beta chains sequenced from a single sample in a study of OX40 agonist ivuxolimab in advanced cancers. The protocol was immunoSEQ multiplex PCR, while the TCRdb copy is restricted to in-frame clones and leaves out a portion. The table has 77,000 or so clones, about 93% seen once; the top ten hold around 0.29%. This sample comprised CD4+ or CD8+ T cells sorted from blood, obtained in a trial of the OX40 agonist ivuxolimab. These receptors originate from an adult with an advanced solid tumor such as melanoma, head and neck, liver or kidney cancer.

The chain links TRBV7-9 to TRBJ2-3, with D perhaps matching TRBD2 (6 bases). V was cut by 3 bases and J by 3 bases, with 10 bases left in between. Germline CDR1 is SEHNR and CDR2 is FQNEAQ (reference sequence). The CDR3 is 14 amino acids. As DNA, the CDR3 is TGTGCCAGCAGCTTTCGGCTAGCGACAGATACGCAGTATTTT. This gives the protein CASSFRLATDTQYF.

This clone turned up a few times. The CDR3 DNA is TGTGCCAGCTCCCAGGGCCCGAACACTGAAGCTTTCTTT. It translates to CASSQGPNTEAFF. J is TRBJ1-1 and V is TRBV18; tentative D call: TRBD1 (5 bases). CDR3 length: 13 amino acids. The V and J ends lost 6 bases and 1 base respectively, with 9 bases between them. CDR1 and CDR2 (germline): KGHSH, LQKENI.

The count of this clone is one. The rearrangement uses TRBV6-5 and TRBJ1-1; D is undetermined. V shed 6 bases and J shed 3 bases, with 17 bases lying between them. Germline assignment: CDR1 MNHEY and CDR2 SVGAGI. The CDR3 has 15 amino acids. The CDR3 nucleotides are TGTGCCAGCAGCTCAATAGGGCTCGGGGACACTGAAGCTTTCTTT. Translating gives CASSSIGLGDTEAFF.

The chain has TRBV19 and TRBJ2-3, with D possibly matching TRBD2 (6 bases). Germline CDR1 and CDR2: LNHDA and SQIVND (reference sequence). Trimming took 10 bases from V and 1 from J, leaving 15 bases between them. CDR3 size: 14 residues. This CDR3 is CATARPGGTDTQYF. The DNA of the CDR3 is TGTGCCACGGCTCGCCCGGGGGGCACAGATACGCAGTATTTT.